The next 11 T cell receptor beta chains were all read from a single sample in a study of blood T cell repertoires in COVID-19. Only in-frame clones appear in the TCRdb table, and some are missing; sequencing was by immunoSEQ multiplex PCR. This sample yields about 100,000 clones, of which about 90% are seen a single time; approximately 7.3% belongs to the top ten. The sample comprised peripheral blood. Receptors originate from a man aged 30 to 45 in a cohort sampled during active COVID-19.

The CDR3 nucleotides are TGTGCCAGCAGCCCCGAACCGACAGCACTAGCCAAAAACATTCAGTACTTC. Residues: CASSPEPTALAKNIQYF. The chain couples TRBV27 to TRBJ2-4; D is perhaps TRBD1 (5 bases). Deletions cut 6 bases from V and 0 bases from J, with 18 bases between. The CDR3 is 17 residues long. CDR1 is MNHEY, CDR2 SMNVEV, per germline (reference sequence).

The chain recombines TRBV30 with TRBJ1-1, with unresolved D. This CDR3 is 12 amino acids long. V lost 4 bases to trimming and J lost 4 bases, with 10 bases between them. Germline CDR1 and CDR2: GTSNPN and SVGIG (reference sequence). CDR3 nucleotide sequence: TGTGCCTGGATGATGGAGGGCACTGAAGCTTTCTTT. Translated: CAWMMEGTEAFF.

The V and J genes are TRBV14 and TRBJ1-1, with D possibly TRBD1 on 6 matching bases. Germline CDR1 reads SGHDN; CDR2 reads FVKESK. The CDR3 spans 14 residues. The V and J ends lost 1 base and 6 bases respectively, with 12 bases between them. The CDR3 bases are TGTGCCAGCAGCCAAGGCAGGGGACAAGCTGAAGCTTTCTTT. Translation gives CASSQGRGQAEAFF.

The rearrangement uses TRBV4-2 and TRBJ2-1, with D perhaps matching TRBD2 (5 bases). Per germline, CDR1 LGHNA and CDR2 YNFKEQ. CDR3 length equals 13 residues. V lost 0 bases and J 9 bases, leaving 9 bases between the germline ends. CDR3 nucleotide sequence: TGTGCCAGCAGCCAAGATTGGAGGTTTGAGCAGTTCTTC. Translating it yields CASSQDWRFEQFF.

V and J are TRBV11-1 and TRBJ2-7; 11 bases match TRBD2. There are 16 residues in the CDR3. Looked up from germline, CDR1 is SGHAT and CDR2 is FQDESV (reference sequence). The junction had 6 bases not matched to a gene; V was cut back by 2 bases and J by 3 bases. The CDR3 bases are TGTGCCAGCAGCTTATTAGCGGGGGGGCCTGGCTACGAGCAGTACTTC. Its protein product is CASSLLAGGPGYEQYF.

The genes are TRBV5-8 and TRBJ1-1; possibly TRBD1 for D (5 bases). Germline V CDR1 and CDR2: SGHTS, YDEGEE. The CDR3 is 14 residues long. V lost 1 base and J 4 bases, leaving 11 bases between the germline ends. For the CDR3, the DNA is TGTGCCAGCAGCTTGCAGGGATCGGGCACTGAAGCTTTCTTT. Its translation is CASSLQGSGTEAFF.

This clone has more than one count but fewer than ten. The V call is TRBV27, the J call TRBJ1-6, with a weak D call TRBD1 (5 bases). Germline values: CDR1 MNHEY, CDR2 SMNVEV (reference sequence). The CDR3 consists of 17 residues. The V gene lost 2 bases and the J gene lost 6 bases, with 17 bases spanning the gap. Written as DNA, the CDR3 is TGTGCCAGCAGTTTAATAACCCCCAGGGAGGCTAATTCACCCCTCCACTTT. Protein sequence: CASSLITPREANSPLHF.

This chain joins TRBV12-5 and TRBJ1-3; no definite D call. CDR1 is LGHNT and CDR2 is FRNRAP in the germline V gene. The CDR3 runs 11 residues. Trimming stripped 7 bases from V and 4 bases from J, with 5 bases between. In DNA, the CDR3 is TGTGCTAGTGCCCTCGGAAACACCATATATTTT. It is translated as CASALGNTIYF.

V is TRBV3-1 (or the pseudogene TRBV3-2) and J is TRBJ2-3; 7 positions match TRBD2. There are 18 residues in the CDR3. V lost 0 bases and J lost 3; bases outside the gene matches: 12. CDR1 and CDR2 (germline): LGHDT, YNNKEL (reference sequence). CDR3 residues: CASSQEFFETSDTDTQYF. The CDR3 DNA reads as TGTGCCAGCAGCCAAGAATTTTTCGAAACTAGCGATACAGATACGCAGTATTTT.

The chain joins TRBV19 to TRBJ1-5; D not certain. Germline loops: CDR1 LNHDA, CDR2 SQIVND (reference sequence). The CDR3 is 15 amino acids. Trimming removed 5 bases from V and 2 bases from J, with 13 bases in between. DNA of the CDR3: TGTGCCAGTAGTTCAATTCCGGAGGGCAATCAGCCCCAGCATTTT. It encodes CASSSIPEGNQPQHF.

This rearrangement joins TRBV29-1 to TRBJ2-3; 7 nucleotides line up with TRBD2. CDR1 is SQVTM, CDR2 ANQGSEA, per germline. This CDR3 is 21 amino acids long. The V and J ends lost 1 base and 4 bases, in that order; junction bases with no gene match: 26. The CDR3 DNA sequence: TGCAGCGTTGAAGGGCCCGTAATCCCGGCTCAGGGAGGGAGGGTCCCAGATACGCAGTATTTT. Amino acid sequence: CSVEGPVIPAQGGRVPDTQYF.